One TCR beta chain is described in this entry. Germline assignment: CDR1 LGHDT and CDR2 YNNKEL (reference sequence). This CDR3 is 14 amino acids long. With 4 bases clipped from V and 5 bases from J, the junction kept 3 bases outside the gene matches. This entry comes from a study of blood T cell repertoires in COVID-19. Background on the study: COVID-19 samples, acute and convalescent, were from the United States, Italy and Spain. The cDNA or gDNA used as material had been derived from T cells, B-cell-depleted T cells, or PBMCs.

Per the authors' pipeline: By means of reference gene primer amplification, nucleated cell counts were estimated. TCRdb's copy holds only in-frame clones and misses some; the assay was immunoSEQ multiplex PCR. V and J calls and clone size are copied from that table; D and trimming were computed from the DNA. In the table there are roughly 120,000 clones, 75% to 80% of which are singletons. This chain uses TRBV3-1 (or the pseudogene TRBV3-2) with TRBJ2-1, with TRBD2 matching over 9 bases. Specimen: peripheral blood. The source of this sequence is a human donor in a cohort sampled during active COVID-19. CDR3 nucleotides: TGTGCCAGCAGCCGGCTAGCGGGAAACAATGAGCAGTTCTTC. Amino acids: CASSRLAGNNEQFF.